These 24 T cell receptor beta chains originate from one sample sequenced in a study of T cells after posttransplantation cyclophosphamide (dated by TCRdb to about 2016). Library construction relied on the immunoSEQ multiplex PCR assay. TCRdb carries this immuneACCESS record with in-frame sequences only. Its versions omit some clonotypes, under half of them owing to an unresolved V gene in the studies checked, with the rest unexplained. Here the sample lists about 24,000 clones, none seen once only. The leading ten clones occupy 6.6% of the sample. Sequencing was carried out using PBMCs. These receptors were taken from a woman between 55 and 75 years old in good health, CMV-negative, and a related stem cell transplant donor.

This clone was seen at least ten times. This chain joins TRBV4-2 and TRBJ1-4, with TRBD1 matching over 10 bases. Germline loops: CDR1 LGHNA, CDR2 YNFKEQ. The CDR3 sequence is 14 residues long. V was clipped by 4 bases and J by 8 bases; unmatched bases: 4. The CDR3 DNA follows: TGTGCCAGCAGCCCGCGACAGGGGGCCGAAAAACTGTTTTTT. This encodes CASSPRQGAEKLFF.

There are many counts of this clone. V and J are TRBV11-2 and TRBJ2-2; no clear D. The CDR3 covers 18 residues. V gave up 3 bases and J gave up 0 bases, with 17 bases separating them. Looked up from germline, CDR1 is SGHAT and CDR2 is FQNNGV. The CDR3 spells CASSFSEVRPTNTGELFF. The CDR3 bases are TGTGCCAGCAGCTTCAGTGAAGTACGTCCAACGAACACCGGGGAGCTGTTTTTT. Variable domain in full (rest from reference TRBV11-2 and TRBJ2-2): EAGVAQSPRYKIIEKRQSVAFWCNPISGHATLYWYQQILGQGPKLLIQFQNNGVVDDSQLPKDRFSAERLKGVDSTLKIQPAKLEDSAVYLCASSFSEVRPTNTGELFFGEGSRLTVL.

Ten or more counts support this clone. This rearrangement joins TRBV5-1 to TRBJ2-7; D is perhaps TRBD1 (6 bases). CDR3 size: 14 residues. V gave up 4 bases and J gave up 5 bases, with 16 bases separating them. CDR1 and CDR2 from the germline V gene are SGHRS and YFSETQ. The CDR3 nucleotides read TGCGCCAGCAGCCTGGGGCAGGGGTTCGACGAGCAGTACTTC. It specifies CASSLGQGFDEQYF.

This clone was observed at least ten times. The chain carries TRBV10-3 and TRBJ2-1, with TRBD2 matching over 8 bases. V lost 2 bases, J lost 7 bases, and 4 bases stayed unmatched. The CDR3 totals 14 residues. The V gene's germline CDR1 is ENHRY and CDR2 SYGVKD. The CDR3 is CAISERGGRNEQFF. CDR3 nucleotides: TGTGCCATCAGTGAGCGGGGGGGCAGGAATGAGCAGTTCTTC.

This clone showed up many times. This chain joins TRBV2 and TRBJ1-6, with a tentative D call TRBD1 (6 bases). Germline V gene sequence: CDR1 SNHLY, CDR2 FYNNEI. The CDR3 is made up of 15 amino acids. The ends were cut back, 7 bases at V and 9 bases at J, with 19 bases in the middle. The DNA for the CDR3 is TGTGCCAGCACCCACGAGGGGGTTGGGGGTTCACCCCTCCACTTT. Amino acid sequence: CASTHEGVGGSPLHF.

This clone has ten or more counts. This chain connects TRBV19 to TRBJ2-2; TRBD1 agrees at 9 bases. This CDR3 is built from 14 residues. Germline V CDR1 and CDR2: LNHDA, SQIVND (reference sequence). V lost 6 bases to trimming and J lost 4 bases; unmatched junction nucleotides: 3. CDR3: CASSRTGVTGELFF. The CDR3 nucleotides read TGTGCCAGTAGCAGGACAGGGGTCACCGGGGAGCTGTTTTTT.

This clone was counted many times. The chain links TRBV2 to TRBJ1-6; no firm D call. This CDR3 contains 14 residues. Germline CDR1 reads SNHLY; CDR2 reads FYNNEI. V lost 1 base and J 9 bases, leaving 10 bases between the germline ends. This chain's CDR3 is CASSEGGPSSPLHF. DNA for the CDR3: TGTGCCAGCAGTGAAGGAGGCCCAAGTTCACCCCTCCACTTT.

This clone has ten or more counts. Different DNA sequences within this sample yield the same CDR3. The chain joins TRBV4-3 to TRBJ2-4; 11 bases are shared with TRBD1. The germline V gene encodes CDR1 LGHNA and CDR2 YSLEER. CDR3 length: 19 amino acids. The ends lost 0 bases at V and 6 bases at J; junction bases unmatched: 13. CDR3 residues: CASSQESGAGQGALNIQYF. Written as DNA, the CDR3 is TGCGCCAGCAGCCAAGAGAGTGGGGCAGGACAGGGGGCGTTAAACATTCAGTACTTC.

This clone was seen many times. The rearrangement joins TRBV5-1 to TRBJ1-6, with D perhaps TRBD1 (5 bases). V lost 0 bases to trimming and J lost 7 bases, with 8 bases between them. The CDR3 has 14 residues. Germline V gene lookup returns CDR1 SGHRS and CDR2 YFSETQ. CDR3 bases: TGCGCCAGCAGCTTGGGTTCAGGGAATTCACCCCTCCACTTT. Residues: CASSLGSGNSPLHF.

There are many counts of this clone. The rearrangement joins TRBV4-3 to TRBJ1-2; D is unresolved. The CDR3 spans 15 residues. Per the germline V gene, CDR1 is LGHNA and CDR2 is YSLEER. V dropped 0 bases and J dropped 2 bases, with 10 bases sitting between them. The CDR3 protein is CASSQEDRLNYGYTF. The CDR3 coding sequence is TGCGCCAGCAGCCAAGAGGACCGACTAAACTATGGCTACACCTTC.

This clone was detected many times. V and J are TRBV27 and TRBJ2-1; 9 nucleotides line up with TRBD1. This CDR3 spans 15 amino acids. Losses at the gene ends were 6 bases for V and 3 bases for J; bases not matched to a gene: 6. Germline values: CDR1 MNHEY, CDR2 SMNVEV (reference sequence). CDR3 loop: CASRGQGVGYNEQFF. CDR3 coding DNA: TGTGCCAGCAGGGGACAGGGAGTTGGCTACAATGAGCAGTTCTTC.

This clone occurred many times. The CDR3 spells CASSQGAAWEKLFF. The CDR3 DNA reads TGTGCCAGCAGTCAGGGGGCTGCTTGGGAAAAACTGTTTTTT. The chain has TRBV2 and TRBJ1-4; TRBD1 agrees at 8 bases. Germline CDR1 is SNHLY and CDR2 is FYNNEI. V was pared by 5 bases and J by 8 bases, with 7 bases of the junction left unmatched. The CDR3 is made up of 14 amino acids.

This clone came up many times. The V and J genes are TRBV7-6 and TRBJ2-7; 14 positions agree with TRBD2. Trimming at V came to 5 bases and at J to 2 bases, leaving 2 bases not matched to a gene. The CDR3 length is 15 residues. Germline V gene lookup returns CDR1 SGHVS and CDR2 FNYEAQ. The CDR3 reads CASSRGLAGAYEQYF. Here the CDR3 DNA reads TGTGCCAGCAGCCGGGGACTAGCGGGAGCCTACGAGCAGTACTTC.

Ten or more counts support this clone. This chain joins TRBV7-9 and TRBJ1-3; D uncertain. CDR3 length: 13 residues. Germline loops: CDR1 SEHNR, CDR2 FQNEAQ (reference sequence). V was trimmed by 5 bases and J by 3 bases, leaving 8 bases between them. CDR3 in DNA: TGTGCCAGCAGCCCCGGCGGTGGAAACACCATATATTTT. Protein: CASSPGGGNTIYF.

There are many counts of this clone. The chain uses TRBV4-2 and TRBJ2-6; 12 nucleotides line up with TRBD1. Trimming cost V 0 bases and J 0 bases; bases outside gene matches: 6. CDR1 and CDR2 (germline): LGHNA, YNFKEQ. There are 20 residues in the CDR3. CDR3: CASSQDGTGGTFSGANVLTF. CDR3 bases: TGTGCCAGCAGCCAAGATGGGACAGGGGGCACATTCTCTGGGGCCAACGTCCTGACTTTC.

This clone was detected many times. The gene calls are TRBV4-1 and TRBJ1-4; perhaps TRBD1 as D (5 bases). The CDR3 totals 16 residues. The ends were cut back, 3 bases at V and 0 bases at J, with 11 bases in the middle. Per the germline V gene, CDR1 is MGHRA and CDR2 is YSYEKL. In DNA, the CDR3 is TGCGCCAGCAGCCAGGTACAGGATGCAACTAATGAAAAACTGTTTTTT. Its protein product is CASSQVQDATNEKLFF.

The chain carries TRBV7-2 and TRBJ2-5; D may be TRBD2 (5 bases). V was pared by 2 bases and J by 11 bases, with 15 bases between. Germline CDR1 is SGHTA and CDR2 is FQGNSA. This CDR3 region has 13 residues. The CDR3 DNA reads as TGTGCCAGCAGCTTATCCGCCGCGTGGGAGCAGTACTTC. This codes for CASSLSAAWEQYF.

This clone was picked up many times. The V call is TRBV19, the J call TRBJ1-4; no clear D. Germline CDR1 and CDR2: LNHDA and SQIVND (reference sequence). The CDR3 loop spans 13 amino acids. Trimming left V 3 bases short and J 5 bases short, with 7 bases between. The CDR3 is CASSIPPNEKLFF. DNA of the CDR3: TGTGCCAGTAGTATTCCCCCAAATGAAAAACTGTTTTTT.

This clone has a count of ten or more. V and J are TRBV5-1 and TRBJ1-1, with D maybe TRBD1 (6 bases). Trimming removed 4 bases at V and 8 bases at J, with 15 bases between. CDR3 length: 13 residues. Germline CDR1 reads SGHRS; CDR2 reads YFSETQ. The CDR3 coding sequence is TGCGCCAGCAGCAACCGGGACAAGGGAGAAGCTTTCTTT. Residues: CASSNRDKGEAFF. Based on the CDR3 plus reference TRBV5-1 and TRBJ1-1, the full variable domain is KAGVTQTPRYLIKTRGQQVTLSCSPISGHRSVSWYQQTPGQGLQFLFEYFSETQRNKGNFPGRFSGRQFSNSRSEMNVSTLELGDSALYLCASSNRDKGEAFFGQGTRLTVV.

There are many counts of this clone. V is TRBV6-1 and J is TRBJ2-1, with 8 bases matching TRBD2. V dropped 1 base and J dropped 12; count of bases not matched to a gene: 11. The CDR3 covers 15 residues. CDR1 MNHNS and CDR2 SASEGT come from the germline V gene. The CDR3 DNA sequence: TGTGCCAGCAGTGAAGAGGGACTAGGGAAAGGTTGGCAGTTCTTC. Protein product: CASSEEGLGKGWQFF.

This clone was recorded many times. V and J are TRBV25-1 and TRBJ1-4; TRBD1 is a possible D gene (6 bases). CDR1 and CDR2 from the germline V gene are MGHDK and SYGVNS. Between the trimmed V and J ends, which lost 3 bases and 0 bases, there was a span of 11 bases. The CDR3 totals 16 residues. The CDR3 bases are TGTGCCAGCAGTGATTTTTCAGGGGCAACTAATGAAAAACTGTTTTTT. This encodes CASSDFSGATNEKLFF. The full variable domain, in which reference TRBV25-1 and TRBJ1-4 provide the parts outside the CDR3, is EADIYQTPRYLVIGTGKKITLECSQTMGHDKMYWYQQDPGMELHLIHYSYGVNSTEKGDLSSESTVSRIRTEHFPLTLESARPSHTSQYLCASSDFSGATNEKLFFGSGTQLSVL.

This clone was seen at least ten times. The chain recombines TRBV19 with TRBJ2-3, with 12 bases that match TRBD2. Germline CDR1 and CDR2: LNHDA and SQIVND (reference sequence). This CDR3 is built from 16 residues. After removal of 4 bases from V and 6 bases from J, the junction contained 8 bases not matched to a gene. The CDR3 DNA follows: TGTGCCAGTAGTAAACGACTAGCGGGAGCCCAGGATACGCAGTATTTT. Translating it yields CASSKRLAGAQDTQYF.

The chain combines TRBV30 with TRBJ2-7; tentative D call: TRBD2 (6 bases). CDR3 size: 14 residues. V was shortened by 3 bases and J by 3 bases, with 15 bases between the two germline ends. Germline CDR1 and CDR2: GTSNPN and SVGIG (reference sequence). Here the CDR3 DNA reads TGTGCCTGGAGCCGCCTTGGGGGGATCTACGAGCAGTACTTC. Protein sequence: CAWSRLGGIYEQYF.

This clone has ten or more counts. The J gene is TRBJ1-6, the V gene TRBV7-8; 7 bases match TRBD1. V was pared by 0 bases and J by 6 bases, with 8 bases of the junction left unmatched. The CDR3 length is 17 residues. Germline CDR1 is SGHVS and CDR2 is FQNEAQ. The CDR3 DNA is TGTGCCAGCAGCTTAGCGCTTAGGGGGACAGCTAATTCACCCCTCCACTTT. It is translated as CASSLALRGTANSPLHF.